The rows below give T cell receptor beta chains drawn from one sample of a study of T cells in Graves' hyperthyroidism and ophthalmopathy. TCRdb processed the multiplex PCR reads anew with MiXCR; each CDR3 protein has one entry. The sample has approximately 210,000 distinct CDR3 sequences; approximately 17% are singletons. What was sequenced was blood. The receptors come from a man in his fifties or sixties with Graves' hyperthyroidism. CDR3s include the opening cysteine and the closing phenylalanine or tryptophan. A D gene is named only where the DNA matches it firmly. A row's size may be missing; if present it is once, few, many or a size class.

>TRBJ1-5|few|TRBV18|TRBD1
TGTGCCAGCTCACCCGGACAGGGGGTCAATCAGCCCCAGCATTTT
CASSPGQGVNQPQHF
>TRBJ2-7|many|TRBV27|TRBD2
TGTGCCAGCAGTTTAAGCGGGAGGAAAGACGAGCAGTACTTC
CASSLSGRKDEQYF
>TRBJ1-5|many|TRBV28|NA
TGTGCCAGCAGCCAAGGACCGGGTCAGCCCCAGCATTTT
CASSQGPGQPQHF
>TRBJ2-1|NA|TRBV4-3|TRBD2
TGCGCCAGCAGCCAAGAAGTTACGTTCGCGGGAGGGGGCAATGAGCAGTTCTTC
CASSQEVTFAGGGNEQFF
>TRBJ1-5|NA|TRBV4-1|NA
TGCGCCAGCAGCCAAGACTTGCACCTGGATCAGCCCCAGCATTTT
CASSQDLHLDQPQHF
>TRBJ2-2|NA|TRBV19|NA
TGTGCCAGTAGTGTAAGCGGGAACACCGGGGAGCTGTTTTTT
CASSVSGNTGELFF
>TRBJ2-5|many|TRBV30|TRBD1
TGTGCCTGGAGTGACGACAGGGGGGAGACCCAGTACTTC
CAWSDDRGETQYF
>TRBJ2-7|many|TRBV5-1|NA
TGCGCCAGCAGCCCCCAGGCGGACTCCTACGAGCAGTACTTC
CASSPQADSYEQYF
>TRBJ1-5|few|TRBV19|NA
TGTGCCAGTCAAGACCCGGCAGCTGGATATAGCAATCAGCCCCAGCATTTT
CASQDPAAGYSNQPQHF
>TRBJ2-5|many|TRBV2|NA
TGTGCCAGCAGTCCCCCGGGAGAGACCCAGTACTTC
CASSPPGETQYF
>TRBJ2-7|NA|TRBV5-6|NA
TGTGCCAGCAGCTCCCCCCACTCCTACGAGCAGTACTTC
CASSSPHSYEQYF